The rows below give T cell receptor beta chains drawn from one sample of a study of T-cell memory formation after mild COVID-19. Each CDR3 protein gets one entry after TCRdb re-called the 5' RACE reads with MiXCR. Of 130,000 to 150,000 distinct CDR3 sequences listed, about 5.5% are singletons. The specimen was PBMCs or a T cell subset sorted from them (not recorded which). The receptors originated from an adult woman who had mild COVID-19 (a few samples of this study predate the infection). Cell type and time point are not known. Each CDR3 is given with its conserved first and last residue. The order of the fields is D gene, V gene, J gene, CDR3 length, clone size, CDR3 DNA, CDR3 protein. D genes are given only for firm matches. Part of the rows lack a size; the others show once, few, many or a class for expanded clones.

>NA|TRBV11-3|TRBJ2-7|16|few
TGTGCCAGCAGCGACAGACGCAGAGGGAGCTCCAGCGAGCAGTACTTC
CASSDRRRGSSSEQYF
>TRBD2|TRBV20-1|TRBJ2-1|16|few
TGCAGTGCGAGGGGACTAGCGGGGGCACTTGACAATGAGCAGTTCTTC
CSARGLAGALDNEQFF
>NA|TRBV11-3|TRBJ1-4|20|NA
TGTGCCAGCAGCTTAGAACCAGATCCGTACTCCCGACAGCAGATTGAAAAACTGTTTTTT
CASSLEPDPYSRQQIEKLFF
>NA|TRBV6-6|TRBJ2-5|15|NA
TGTGCCAGCAGTTACCCAGAAGCTCACCAAGAGACCCAGTACTTC
CASSYPEAHQETQYF
>TRBD1|TRBV27|TRBJ1-4|13|NA
TGTGCCACCTCGACGTGGGGGGGACAGGGCCTGTTTTTT
CATSTWGGQGLFF
>TRBD2|TRBV12-3/TRBV12-4|TRBJ2-7|14|NA
TGTGCCAGCAGTGGACTAGGCAGGGCCTACGAGCAGTACTTC
CASSGLGRAYEQYF
>TRBD2|TRBV15|TRBJ2-5|17|many
TGTGCCACCAGCAGCTCTCCCACTAGCGGGGGTAAAGAGACCCAGTACTTC
CATSSSPTSGGKETQYF
>NA|TRBV6-1|TRBJ1-1|13|many
TGTGCCAGCGCCCGGCACATGAACACTGAAGCTTTCTTT
CASARHMNTEAFF
>NA|TRBV7-2|TRBJ1-5|12|many
TGTGCCAGCAGCTTGACGAGCGGTCCCCAGCATTTT
CASSLTSGPQHF
>NA|TRBV12-3/TRBV12-4|TRBJ2-2|17|NA
TGTGCCAGCAGTTTGAGTCTAGCAGGTTGGAACACCGGGGAGCTGTTTTTT
CASSLSLAGWNTGELFF
>TRBD1|TRBV3-1|TRBJ1-1|16|many
TGTGCCAGCAGCCCGACCGACAGGGGCCAAAACACTGAAGCTTTCTTT
CASSPTDRGQNTEAFF
>NA|TRBV18|TRBJ2-1|13|many
TGTGCCAGCTCACCCGACACGTACAATGAGCAGTTCTTC
CASSPDTYNEQFF
>TRBD2|TRBV23-1|TRBJ2-3|14|NA
TGCGCCGATAGGAGCGGGAGGGCCGCAGATACGCAGTATTTT
CADRSGRAADTQYF
>NA|TRBV19|TRBJ1-3|15|NA
TGTGCCAGTATCCCGCCGGACTCCGTCGGAAACACCATATATTTT
CASIPPDSVGNTIYF
>NA|TRBV19|TRBJ2-2|16|NA
TGTGCCAGTACCCTAGGAGGAGGGTCGAACACCGGGGAGCTGTTTTTT
CASTLGGGSNTGELFF
>TRBD1|TRBV20-1|TRBJ1-1|14|many
TGCAGTGCTACGCGGGACAGCATGAACACTGAAGCTTTCTTT
CSATRDSMNTEAFF
>NA|TRBV12-5|TRBJ1-1|17|few
TGTGCTAGTGGAAAGACGTGGGGGCCTACTTCCGGCACTGAAGCTTTCTTT
CASGKTWGPTSGTEAFF
>NA|TRBV30|TRBJ2-3|12|many
TGTGCCTCAACTGGGGGGCAAGATACGCAGTATTTT
CASTGGQDTQYF
>NA|TRBV7-9|TRBJ1-1|17|many
TGTGCCAGCAACCCCTATCCCCGGGGCTTGGGGAACACTGAAGCTTTCTTT
CASNPYPRGLGNTEAFF
>TRBD1|TRBV12-3/TRBV12-4|TRBJ1-4|16|NA
TGTGCCAGCAGCGGGGACAGGGGGCGAGGCAGTGAAAAACTGTTTTTT
CASSGDRGRGSEKLFF
>TRBD1|TRBV18|TRBJ2-3|16|few
TGTGCCAGCTCACCGACCGGGACAGGGAGCACAGATACGCAGTATTTT
CASSPTGTGSTDTQYF
>NA|TRBV5-1|TRBJ1-6|13|many
TGCGCCAGCAGCCCAAGGACAGATTCACCCCTCCACTTT
CASSPRTDSPLHF
>NA|TRBV4-3|TRBJ2-1|15|NA
TGCGCCAGCAGCCAAAGAGCGTCCTACTACAATGAGCAGTTCTTC
CASSQRASYYNEQFF